This T cell receptor (beta chain) was captured in a study of OX40 agonist ivuxolimab in advanced cancers. Clones were read by immunoSEQ multiplex PCR, and TCRdb kept only the in-frame ones, dropping some. Among tens of thousands of clones listed, 80% were seen once. Study-wide points: With doses of 0.1 to 3.0 mg/kg, CD4+ and CD8+ blood T cells had undergone clonal expansion by week 6.

Points on this clone: Antigen unknown.

No patient had autoimmune disease or received systemic immunosuppression. The study sampled blood at baseline, cycle 4 day 1, and cycle 7 day 1. This CDR3 is 15 amino acids long. In germline, CDR1 is SGHRS, CDR2 YFSETQ. With 4 bases clipped from V and 2 bases from J, the junction kept 6 bases outside the gene matches. This TCR was recovered from an adult with an advanced solid tumor such as melanoma, head and neck, liver or kidney cancer. The input for sequencing was CD4+ or CD8+ T cells sorted from blood, taken in a trial of the OX40 agonist ivuxolimab. The chain has TRBV5-1 and TRBJ2-3; 8 bases align to TRBD2. DNA for the CDR3: TGCGCCAGCAGCCCGGGACTAGGCAACACAGATACGCAGTATTTT. As protein: CASSPGLGNTDTQYF.